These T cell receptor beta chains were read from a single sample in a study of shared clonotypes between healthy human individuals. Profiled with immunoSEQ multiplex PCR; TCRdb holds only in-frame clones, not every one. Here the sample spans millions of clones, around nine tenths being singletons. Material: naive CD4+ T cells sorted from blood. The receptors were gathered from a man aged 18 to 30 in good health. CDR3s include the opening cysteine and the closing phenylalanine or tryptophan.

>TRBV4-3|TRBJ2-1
CASSLEGGSTEQFF
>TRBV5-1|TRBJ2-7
CASSLVAGAYEQYF
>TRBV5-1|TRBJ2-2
CASASGINTGELFF
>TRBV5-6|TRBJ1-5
CASSLGQVDNQPQHF
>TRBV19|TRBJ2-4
CATQGAVNIQYF
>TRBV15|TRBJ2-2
CATSRTWGGNTGELFF
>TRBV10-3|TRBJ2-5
CAISESRGRETQYF
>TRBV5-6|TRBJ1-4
CASRAPGTSEKLFF
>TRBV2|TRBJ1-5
CASRDREVGSQPQHF
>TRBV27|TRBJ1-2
CASSRGGFTGNYGYTF
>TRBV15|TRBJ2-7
CATSRDRALTEQYF
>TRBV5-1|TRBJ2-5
CASSLAGAQETQYF
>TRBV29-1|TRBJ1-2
CSVDDAGYTF
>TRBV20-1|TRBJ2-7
CSATDGYEQYF
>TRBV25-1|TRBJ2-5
CASRPPGGRETQYF
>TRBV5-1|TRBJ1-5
CASSLAGNQPQHF
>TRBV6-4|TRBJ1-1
CASSASTGGGEAFF
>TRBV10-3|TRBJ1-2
CAISLDNSGGYTF
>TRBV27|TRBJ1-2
CASTPTGGNYGYTF
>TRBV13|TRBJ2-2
CASSFSGELFF
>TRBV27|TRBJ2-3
CASSFRLAGDHTQYF
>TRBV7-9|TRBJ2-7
CASSLDGLTVDEQYF